Sequencing of this TCR beta chain was carried out in a study of T cells in Graves' hyperthyroidism and ophthalmopathy. Amplification of TCR beta CDR3 regions used RNA as the template. The HTBI primer set served for first-round RT-PCR of the TCR CDR3. TCRdb re-called the multiplex PCR reads through MiXCR, storing one row per CDR3 protein. Of around 690,000 distinct CDR3 sequences in the sample, 20% to 25% are singletons; the top ten hold around a third. In regard to this clonotype: No antigen is known for it.

General study points: Most clonotypes expanded in the thyroid (above 0.001) were also present in blood. Separation of ophthalmopathy from stable hyperthyroidism was achieved by a 13 V-J model.

The CDR3 loop spans 15 amino acids. V dropped 1 base and J dropped 1 base, with 13 bases sitting between them. Germline V gene data show CDR1 as DFQATT and CDR2 as SNEGSKA (reference sequence). The sample consisted of blood. The clonotype was recovered from a man under 40 with Graves' ophthalmopathy. This sequence joins TRBV20-1 and TRBJ1-1, with D hard to call. CDR3 amino acids: CSARGEDGGNTEAFF. CDR3 bases: TGCAGTGCTAGAGGAGAGGACGGAGGGAACACTGAAGCTTTCTTT.